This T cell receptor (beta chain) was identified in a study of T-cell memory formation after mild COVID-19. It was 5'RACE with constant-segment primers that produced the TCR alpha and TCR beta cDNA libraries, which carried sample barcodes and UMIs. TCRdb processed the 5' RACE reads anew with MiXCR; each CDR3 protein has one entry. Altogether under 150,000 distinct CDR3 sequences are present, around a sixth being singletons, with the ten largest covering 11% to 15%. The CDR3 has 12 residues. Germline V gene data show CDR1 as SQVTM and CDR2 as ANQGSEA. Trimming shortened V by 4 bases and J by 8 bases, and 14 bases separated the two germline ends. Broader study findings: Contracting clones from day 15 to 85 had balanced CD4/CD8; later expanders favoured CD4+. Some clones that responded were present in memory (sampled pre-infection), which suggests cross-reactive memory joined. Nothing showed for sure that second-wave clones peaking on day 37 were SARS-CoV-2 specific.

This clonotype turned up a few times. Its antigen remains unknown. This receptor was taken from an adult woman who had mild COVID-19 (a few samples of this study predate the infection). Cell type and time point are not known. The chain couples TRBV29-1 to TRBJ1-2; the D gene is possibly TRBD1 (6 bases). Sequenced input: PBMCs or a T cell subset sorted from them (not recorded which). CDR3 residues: CSVAGQLYGYTF. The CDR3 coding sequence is TGCAGCGTTGCCGGACAGCTCTACGGCTACACCTTC.